The rows below give T cell receptor beta chains drawn from one sample of a study of radiotherapy plus CTLA-4 blockade in lung cancer. Sequencing was performed with immunoSEQ multiplex PCR; in TCRdb, only in-frame clones are kept and a portion is missing. The sample carries 55,000 to 65,000 clones, 70% to 80% recorded once. Sequencing used peripheral blood, obtained from a patient treated with radiotherapy plus ipilimumab. The receptors originated from a human donor with non-small cell lung cancer who had a complete response to radiotherapy plus ipilimumab. The CDR3 runs from the conserved cysteine through the conserved F or W.

v_gene: TRBV12-5
j_gene: TRBJ2-7
CDR3aa: CASGLIAGGYEQYF

v_gene: TRBV19
j_gene: TRBJ2-6
CDR3aa: CASSIAGRGANVLTF

v_gene: TRBV5-8
j_gene: TRBJ2-5
CDR3aa: CASSLVNREETQYF

v_gene: TRBV5-4
j_gene: TRBJ1-1
CDR3aa: CASSFRGLGTEAFF

v_gene: TRBV4-3
j_gene: TRBJ1-1
CDR3aa: CASSQVSGHTEAFF

v_gene: TRBV6-5
j_gene: TRBJ1-3
CDR3aa: CASRPQGASGNTIYF

v_gene: TRBV10-3
j_gene: TRBJ1-5
CDR3aa: CAISDGGVTQPQHF

v_gene: TRBV18
j_gene: TRBJ1-1
CDR3aa: CASSQGQNTEAFF

v_gene: TRBV4-3
j_gene: TRBJ1-5
CDR3aa: CASSQWQGATEPQHF

v_gene: TRBV28
j_gene: TRBJ1-1
CDR3aa: CASSFLAEAFF

v_gene: TRBV25-1
j_gene: TRBJ2-7
CDR3aa: CASSEFRGPPYEQYF

v_gene: TRBV5-4
j_gene: TRBJ2-3
CDR3aa: CASSFTGGLVAQYF

v_gene: TRBV6-1
j_gene: TRBJ2-7
CDR3aa: CASSRQGYEQYF

v_gene: TRBV18
j_gene: TRBJ1-3
CDR3aa: CASSPTEGNTIYF

v_gene: TRBV21-1
j_gene: TRBJ2-3
CDR3aa: CASSKDGADTQYF

v_gene: TRBV6-5
j_gene: TRBJ2-7
CDR3aa: CASSYAGSTYEQYF

v_gene: TRBV4-3
j_gene: TRBJ2-3
CDR3aa: CASSHHPPLAGGQQRDTQYF

v_gene: TRBV7-8
j_gene: TRBJ1-1
CDR3aa: CASRGGLGSTEAFF

v_gene: TRBV9
j_gene: TRBJ1-1
CDR3aa: CASSVGADNTEAFF

v_gene: TRBV15
j_gene: TRBJ1-1
CDR3aa: CATRSSRNTEAFF

v_gene: TRBV6-6
j_gene: TRBJ1-3
CDR3aa: CASRGGLRNTIYF

v_gene: TRBV7-2
j_gene: TRBJ1-3
CDR3aa: CASSRVGTAGNTIYF

v_gene: TRBV5-6
j_gene: TRBJ2-1
CDR3aa: CASSPYYGRGNEQFF

v_gene: TRBV6-5
j_gene: TRBJ2-7
CDR3aa: CASSYSYPTGGYEQYF

v_gene: TRBV4-1
j_gene: TRBJ2-7
CDR3aa: CASSQAGLGTGIYEQYF

v_gene: TRBV5-1
j_gene: TRBJ1-2
CDR3aa: CASSGDRAFYGYTF

v_gene: TRBV6-1
j_gene: TRBJ2-7
CDR3aa: CASRGTKSYEQYF

v_gene: TRBV11-3
j_gene: TRBJ1-2
CDR3aa: CASPILNNNSYTF

v_gene: TRBV28
j_gene: TRBJ1-2
CDR3aa: CASSFRGAGGYTF

v_gene: TRBV10-1
j_gene: TRBJ2-2
CDR3aa: CASRPGQTNTGELFF

v_gene: TRBV7-6
j_gene: TRBJ2-7
CDR3aa: CASSLVASENSYEQYF

v_gene: TRBV7-3
j_gene: TRBJ2-5
CDR3aa: CASSGDSAGTQYF

v_gene: TRBV7-6
j_gene: TRBJ2-5
CDR3aa: CASSLAFASGRNQETQYF

v_gene: TRBV5-1
j_gene: TRBJ2-2
CDR3aa: CASRGGRVGELFF

v_gene: TRBV7-2
j_gene: TRBJ1-4
CDR3aa: CASSLLQGATNEKLFF

v_gene: TRBV5-1
j_gene: TRBJ2-3
CDR3aa: CASSTGQGVTDTQYF

v_gene: TRBV6-4
j_gene: TRBJ1-1
CDR3aa: CASSPGQGGNYEAFF

v_gene: TRBV2
j_gene: TRBJ1-1
CDR3aa: CASRPGVGTEAFF

v_gene: TRBV30
j_gene: TRBJ1-1
CDR3aa: CAWSADSYTEAFF

v_gene: TRBV6-1
j_gene: TRBJ1-6
CDR3aa: CASSEENETYNSPLHF

v_gene: TRBV28
j_gene: TRBJ1-4
CDR3aa: CASIDRSSEKLFF

v_gene: TRBV6-6
j_gene: TRBJ2-2
CDR3aa: CASRQTGSAGELFF

v_gene: TRBV6-6
j_gene: TRBJ2-7
CDR3aa: CASKPLAGSYEQYF